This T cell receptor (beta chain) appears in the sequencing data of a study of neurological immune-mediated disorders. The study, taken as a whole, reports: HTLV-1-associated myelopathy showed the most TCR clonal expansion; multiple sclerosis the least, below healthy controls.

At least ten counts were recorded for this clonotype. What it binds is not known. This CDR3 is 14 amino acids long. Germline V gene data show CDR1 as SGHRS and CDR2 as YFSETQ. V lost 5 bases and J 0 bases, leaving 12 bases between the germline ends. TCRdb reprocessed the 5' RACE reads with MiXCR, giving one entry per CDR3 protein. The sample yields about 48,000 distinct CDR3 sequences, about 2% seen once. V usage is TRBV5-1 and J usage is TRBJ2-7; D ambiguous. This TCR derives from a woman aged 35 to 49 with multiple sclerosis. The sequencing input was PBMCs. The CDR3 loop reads CASRPGPSSYEQYF. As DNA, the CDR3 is TGCGCCAGCAGACCTGGGCCAAGCTCCTACGAGCAGTACTTC.